The clone carrying this TCR beta chain was seen repeatedly, ten times or more. The draw of peripheral blood yielded ten milliliters from each donor. Total RNA, at least 5.5 micrograms per sample, came from PBMCs. The data were taken from a study of blood T cells in healthy people across ages. The CDR3 has 13 amino acids. Germline values: CDR1 LGHNA, CDR2 YNFKEQ. The ends were cut back, 4 bases at V and 1 base at J, with 8 bases in the middle. The use of a sample-barcoded 5' primer and a J-beta primer mix characterized a second PCR of about 7 to 12 cycles. Researchers report that each sample yielded at least 3 million CDR3-containing paired-end reads. TCRdb re-called the 5' RACE reads through MiXCR, storing one row per CDR3 protein. Of 1.5 million to 2 million distinct CDR3 sequences in the sample, over 25% were seen once.

This clonotype originated in a young woman in good health. The chain recombines TRBV4-2 with TRBJ2-7, with D perhaps matching TRBD2 (6 bases). The specimen sequenced was blood. The CDR3 here is CASSRDWSYEQYF. CDR3 coding DNA: TGTGCCAGCAGCCGGGACTGGTCCTACGAGCAGTACTTC.